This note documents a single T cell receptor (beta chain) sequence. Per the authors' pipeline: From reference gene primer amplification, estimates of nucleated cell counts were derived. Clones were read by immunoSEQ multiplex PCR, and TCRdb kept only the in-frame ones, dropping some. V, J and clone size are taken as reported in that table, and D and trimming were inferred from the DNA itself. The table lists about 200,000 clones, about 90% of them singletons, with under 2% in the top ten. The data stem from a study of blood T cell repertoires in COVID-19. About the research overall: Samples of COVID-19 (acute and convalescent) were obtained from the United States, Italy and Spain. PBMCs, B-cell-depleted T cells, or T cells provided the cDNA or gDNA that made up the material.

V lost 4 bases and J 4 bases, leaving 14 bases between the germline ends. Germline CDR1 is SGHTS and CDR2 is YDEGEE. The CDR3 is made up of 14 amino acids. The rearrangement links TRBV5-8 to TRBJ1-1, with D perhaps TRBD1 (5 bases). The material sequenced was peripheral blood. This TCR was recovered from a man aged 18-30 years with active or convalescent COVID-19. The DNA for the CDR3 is TGTGCCAGCAGCCCCCCAGGGCGGGGCACTGAAGCTTTCTTT. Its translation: CASSPPGRGTEAFF.